One and the same sample provided the 7 T cell receptor beta chains below, sequenced in a study of CD8 T cells in Susac syndrome. RNA, at about 0.45 to 1 ug, was reverse transcribed with random hexamers. TCRdb re-called the immunoSEQ multiplex PCR reads with MiXCR, one entry per CDR3 protein. The profile covers 400,000 or so distinct CDR3 sequences, with approximately 85% appearing a single time and about 0.12% taken by the ten largest. Sequences were obtained from CD8+ T cells from PBMCs. The receptors come from a human donor with multiple sclerosis.

The V gene is TRBV2, the J gene TRBJ1-1, with TRBD1 identical over 7 bases. The CDR3 totals 13 residues. Germline V gene data show CDR1 as SNHLY and CDR2 as FYNNEI. J was trimmed by 7 bases and V by 6 bases; bases with no gene match: 8. Written as DNA, the CDR3 is TGTGCCAGCAGGGAGAACAGGGGTTTTGAAGCTTTCTTT. This sequence encodes CASRENRGFEAFF.

The chain uses TRBV19 and TRBJ1-2, with D unresolved. The CDR3 is made up of 12 amino acids. Germline V gene data show CDR1 as LNHDA and CDR2 as SQIVND (reference sequence). With 8 bases removed from V and 3 bases from J, the gap between germline ends came to 10 bases. The CDR3 nucleotides read TGTGCCAGTCTCGGGCCCGACTATGGCTACACCTTC. Translated: CASLGPDYGYTF.

The rearrangement joins TRBV7-9 to TRBJ2-1; TRBD1 aligns across 7 bases. There are 12 residues in the CDR3. The germline gives CDR1 SEHNR, CDR2 FQNEAQ (reference sequence). Trimming at V came to 6 bases and at J to 9 bases, leaving 5 bases not matched to a gene. The CDR3: CASSTGDAEQFF. The CDR3 region has the DNA TGTGCCAGCAGTACAGGGGATGCTGAGCAGTTCTTC.

The chain couples TRBV29-1 to TRBJ1-1; no clear D. Germline CDR1 SQVTM, CDR2 ANQGSEA. The CDR3 loop spans 11 amino acids. V shed 5 bases and J shed 1 base, with 5 bases lying between them. CDR3 DNA sequence: TGCAGCGTTAAGACGAACACTGAAGCTTTCTTT. Amino acids: CSVKTNTEAFF. The full variable domain, in which reference TRBV29-1 and TRBJ1-1 provide the parts outside the CDR3, is SAVISQKPSRDICQRGTSLTIQCQVDSQVTMMFWYRQQPGQSLTLIATANQGSEATYESGFVIDKFPISRPNLTFSTLTVSNMSPEDSSIYLCSVKTNTEAFFGQGTRLTVV.

A few counts support this clonotype. The rearrangement joins TRBV5-1 to TRBJ2-1; 7 positions agree with TRBD2. The CDR3 sequence is 16 residues long. The junction had 8 bases not matched to a gene; V was cut back by 0 bases and J by 5 bases. CDR1 and CDR2 (germline): SGHRS, YFSETQ. CDR3 loop: CASSLVAAGRHNEQFF. DNA of the CDR3: TGCGCCAGCAGCTTGGTTGCAGCGGGAAGGCACAATGAGCAGTTCTTC.

This clonotype was counted a few times. The rearrangement links TRBV4-1 to TRBJ2-7; possible D gene TRBD1, 5 bases. Germline values: CDR1 MGHRA, CDR2 YSYEKL. V was trimmed by 0 bases and J by 1 base, leaving 13 bases between them. CDR3 length: 16 residues. The chain's CDR3 is CASSQESSGSSYEQYF. CDR3 coding DNA: TGCGCCAGCAGCCAAGAATCGTCAGGGTCGTCCTACGAGCAGTACTTC.

In DNA form, the CDR3 reads TGTGCCTGGACGACACAGCGTAAGGCTGAAGCTTTCTTT. Amino acid sequence: CAWTTQRKAEAFF. The rearrangement links TRBV30 to TRBJ1-1; D unresolved. V was cut by 4 bases and J by 6 bases, with 15 bases left in between. CDR1 is GTSNPN, CDR2 SVGIG, per germline (reference sequence). CDR3 length: 13 residues.